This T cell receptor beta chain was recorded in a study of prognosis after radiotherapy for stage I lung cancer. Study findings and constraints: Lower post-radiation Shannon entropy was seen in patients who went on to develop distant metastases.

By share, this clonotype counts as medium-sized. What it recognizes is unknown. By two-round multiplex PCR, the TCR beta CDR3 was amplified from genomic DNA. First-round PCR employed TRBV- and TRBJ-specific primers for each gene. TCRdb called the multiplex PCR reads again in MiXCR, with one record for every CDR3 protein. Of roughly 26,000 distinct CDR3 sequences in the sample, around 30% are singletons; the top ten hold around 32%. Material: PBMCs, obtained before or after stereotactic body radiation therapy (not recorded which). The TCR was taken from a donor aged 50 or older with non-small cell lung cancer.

The CDR3 here is CASSEAGTASYEQYF. DNA for the CDR3: TGTGCCAGCAGTGAAGCAGGGACAGCGTCCTACGAGCAGTACTTC. V is TRBV6-1 and J is TRBJ2-7; 7 nucleotides match TRBD1. The V gene end was trimmed by 0 bases and the J gene end by 1 base; junction bases not matched to a gene: 3. The CDR3 extends over 15 amino acids. CDR1 is MNHNS and CDR2 is SASEGT in the germline V gene.